The 4 T cell receptor beta chains in this list originate from one sample, sequenced in a study of blood T cell repertoires in COVID-19. Sequencing used immunoSEQ multiplex PCR; TCRdb keeps in-frame clones, though not all of them. The data contain around 200,000 clones, roughly nine tenths of them singletons. Specimen: peripheral blood. The receptors derive from an older man with active or convalescent COVID-19.

The chain is built from TRBV14 and TRBJ1-2; 7 nucleotides agree with TRBD1. CDR3 size: 13 residues. Germline lookup yields CDR1 SGHDN and CDR2 FVKESK. V lost 5 bases to trimming and J lost 8 bases; unmatched junction nucleotides: 8. CDR3 sequence: CASSATGAEGYTF. CDR3 bases: TGTGCCAGCAGCGCAACAGGGGCGGAGGGCTACACCTTC.

The chain uses TRBV4-3 and TRBJ1-1; 7 bases align to TRBD1. CDR1 LGHNA and CDR2 YSLEER come from the germline V gene. This CDR3 spans 19 amino acids. V shed 1 base, J shed 9 bases, and the junction held 23 bases outside the gene matches. CDR3 DNA sequence: TGCGCCAGCAGCCAAGGGTTGGGGGTTGGCTGGACAGGCGATAATCAAGCTTTCTTT. Protein product: CASSQGLGVGWTGDNQAFF.

V and J are TRBV9 and TRBJ2-2; D is possibly TRBD2 (6 bases). V was cut by 7 bases and J by 9 bases, with 22 bases left in between. The CDR3 consists of 15 residues. Germline CDR1 is SGDLS and CDR2 is YYNGEE. The CDR3 reads CASAPAGRGPWELFF. CDR3 sequence (DNA): TGTGCCAGCGCCCCCGCGGGACGCGGGCCGTGGGAGCTGTTTTTT.

The chain employs TRBV19 and TRBJ2-7; possibly TRBD1 for D (5 bases). The CDR3 contains 14 residues. Trimming took off 4 bases at V and 4 bases at J, with 14 bases between the two ends. The germline V gene encodes CDR1 LNHDA and CDR2 SQIVND (reference sequence). The CDR3 nucleotides are TGTGCCAGTAGTAAGTCCCAGGGCGAGTACGAGCAGTACTTC. As protein: CASSKSQGEYEQYF.